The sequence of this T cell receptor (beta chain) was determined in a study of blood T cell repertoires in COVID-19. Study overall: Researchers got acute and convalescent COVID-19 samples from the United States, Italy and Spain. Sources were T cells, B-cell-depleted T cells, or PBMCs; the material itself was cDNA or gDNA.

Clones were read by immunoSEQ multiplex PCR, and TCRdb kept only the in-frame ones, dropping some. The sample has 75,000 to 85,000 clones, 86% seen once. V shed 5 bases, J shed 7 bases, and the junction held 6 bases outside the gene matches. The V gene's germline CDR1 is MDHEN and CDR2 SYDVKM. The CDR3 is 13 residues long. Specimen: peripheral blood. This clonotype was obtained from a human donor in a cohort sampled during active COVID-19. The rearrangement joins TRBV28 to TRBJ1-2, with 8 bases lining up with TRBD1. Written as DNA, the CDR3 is TGTGCCAGCAGTCTAGGACAGGGCTCTGGCTACACCTTC. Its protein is CASSLGQGSGYTF.